Listed below are T cell receptor beta chains from one sample, sequenced in a study of identical twins. MiXCR, applied by TCRdb to the 5' RACE reads, yields one record per CDR3 protein. Seen here are 1.5 million to 2 million distinct CDR3 sequences, roughly 35% observed once, and the top ten hold 0.25% to 0.3%. Input material: cord blood. Receptors were obtained from a newborn girl in good health. The CDR3 runs from the conserved cysteine through the conserved F or W. Fields, in order: J gene, clone size, V gene, D gene, CDR3 protein, CDR3 DNA. A D gene is named only where the DNA matches it firmly. Clone size is shown for a subset of rows, as once, few, many or a class of expanded clone.

TRBJ2-2 | few | TRBV10-3 | TRBD1 | CAIRRPPGQAPNTGELFF | TGTGCCATCAGACGACCGCCAGGACAGGCGCCGAACACCGGGGAGCTGTTTTTT
TRBJ1-1 | . | TRBV7-9 | . | CASSLEALNTEAFF | TGTGCCAGCAGCTTAGAGGCGTTGAACACTGAAGCTTTCTTT
TRBJ1-6 | . | TRBV12-3/TRBV12-4 | . | CASSLLQGNSPSHF | TGTGCCAGCAGTTTACTACAGGGAAATTCACCCTCCCACTTT
TRBJ1-1 | few | TRBV7-2 | . | CASTPLGGFTEAFF | TGTGCCAGCACCCCGCTCGGGGGTTTCACTGAAGCTTTCTTT
TRBJ1-5 | few | TRBV6-6 | . | CASSYGGGSNQPQHF | TGTGCCAGCAGTTACGGAGGGGGTAGCAATCAGCCCCAGCATTTT
TRBJ1-2 | . | TRBV12-3/TRBV12-4 | TRBD1 | CASSYAGTGGHGYTF | TGTGCCAGCAGCTATGCCGGGACAGGGGGGCATGGCTACACCTTC
TRBJ2-7 | few | TRBV6-6 | . | CASSYPRAPHEQYF | TGTGCCAGCAGTTACCCAAGGGCTCCCCACGAGCAGTACTTC
TRBJ2-4 | few | TRBV27 | . | CASSATTGLADIQYF | TGTGCCAGCAGTGCCACCACGGGACTCGCGGACATTCAGTACTTC
TRBJ2-1 | . | TRBV5-1 | TRBD1 | CASSTARTGPGDEQFF | TGCGCCAGCAGCACAGCCAGGACAGGACCTGGGGATGAGCAGTTCTTC
TRBJ1-5 | many | TRBV5-1 | . | CASSLDRNQPQHF | TGTGCCAGCAGTTTAGACCGCAATCAGCCCCAGCATTTT
TRBJ1-4 | few | TRBV5-1 | . | CASSPQLNEKLFF | TGCGCCAGCAGCCCCCAGCTTAATGAAAAACTGTTTTTT
TRBJ2-1 | few | TRBV20-1 | TRBD2 | CSTTSGGPNEQFF | TGCAGTACGACTAGCGGGGGCCCCAATGAGCAGTTCTTC
TRBJ2-7 | few | TRBV12-3/TRBV12-4 | TRBD1 | CASSYGQGVYEQYF | TGTGCCAGCAGCTACGGACAGGGGGTCTACGAGCAGTACTTC
TRBJ2-1 | few | TRBV4-2 | . | CASSQVAEGRNEQFF | TGTGCCAGCAGCCAAGTAGCGGAAGGGAGGAATGAGCAGTTCTTC
TRBJ2-7 | many | TRBV11-2 | . | CASSKIPSTGEQYF | TGTGCCAGCAGTAAGATTCCTTCAACAGGAGAGCAGTACTTC
TRBJ2-2 | few | TRBV7-7 | TRBD1 | CASSFIQGAGELFF | TGTGCTAGCAGCTTCATTCAGGGGGCCGGGGAGCTGTTTTTT
TRBJ2-7 | few | TRBV13 | TRBD1 | CASSPQGALLYEQYF | TGTGCCAGCAGCCCACAGGGGGCGTTGCTCTACGAGCAGTACTTC
TRBJ1-2 | . | TRBV20-1 | TRBD1 | CSAREARGPYGYTF | TGCAGTGCTAGAGAGGCAAGGGGGCCCTATGGCTACACCTTC
TRBJ2-7 | few | TRBV20-1 | . | CSDRTALSSNEQYF | TGCAGTGACCGGACAGCCCTAAGTTCTAACGAGCAGTACTTC
TRBJ2-5 | few | TRBV3-1 | . | CASSQLGAHSKQETQYF | TGTGCCAGCAGCCAACTGGGGGCACACTCGAAGCAAGAGACCCAGTACTTC
TRBJ2-1 | . | TRBV6-1 | . | CASTLTLTGGRNEQFF | TGTGCCAGCACCCTAACTTTAACTGGGGGGCGCAATGAGCAGTTCTTC
TRBJ2-2 | few | TRBV3-1 | . | CASSQKPSTGNTGELFF | TGTGCCAGCAGCCAAAAGCCGTCGACAGGGAACACCGGGGAGCTGTTTTTT
TRBJ1-2 | many | TRBV12-3/TRBV12-4 | . | CASSLSLNYGYTF | TGTGCCAGCAGTTTAAGCCTTAACTATGGCTACACCTTC
TRBJ2-7 | . | TRBV12-3/TRBV12-4 | TRBD2 | CASSLYPSGLTYEQYF | TGTGCCAGCAGTTTATATCCTAGCGGGCTAACCTACGAGCAGTACTTC
TRBJ2-4 | many | TRBV27 | TRBD1 | CASSTRGTGNIQYF | TGTGCCAGCAGTACAAGAGGGACAGGGAACATTCAGTACTTC
TRBJ2-5 | . | TRBV7-9 | . | CASSYDTVGETQYF | TGTGCCAGCAGCTACGACACTGTGGGAGAGACCCAGTACTTC
TRBJ2-2 | . | TRBV12-3/TRBV12-4 | . | CASSTERRNTGELFF | TGTGCCAGCAGTACAGAGCGGAGGAACACCGGGGAGCTGTTTTTT
TRBJ1-2 | . | TRBV12-3/TRBV12-4 | TRBD1 | CASIDRGSLSGYGYTF | TGTGCCAGCATTGACAGGGGCTCCTTGTCGGGCTATGGCTACACCTTC
TRBJ2-3 | . | TRBV6-1 | . | CASSGIAFADTQYF | TGTGCCAGCAGTGGCATAGCGTTCGCAGATACGCAGTATTTT
TRBJ1-1 | . | TRBV20-1 | . | CSATPANTEAFF | TGCAGTGCTACTCCGGCGAACACTGAAGCTTTCTTT
TRBJ1-2 | . | TRBV3-1 | . | CASSQGAGVYGYTF | TGTGCCAGCAGCCAAGGGGCAGGGGTCTATGGCTACACCTTC
TRBJ2-1 | few | TRBV29-1 | TRBD2 | CSVETSGRAYNEQFF | TGCAGCGTTGAAACTAGCGGGAGGGCCTACAATGAGCAGTTCTTC
TRBJ2-6 | . | TRBV6-1 | . | CASSGAEFGDRSFSGANVLTF | TGTGCCAGCAGTGGAGCGGAATTCGGAGACAGATCCTTTTCTGGGGCCAACGTCCTGACTTTC
TRBJ2-5 | . | TRBV6-6 | TRBD2 | CASTAGVRETQYF | TGTGCCAGCACGGCGGGAGTAAGGGAGACCCAGTACTTC
TRBJ2-7 | few | TRBV28 | TRBD1 | CASSTRGTGYYYYYYEQYF | TGTGCCAGCAGTACCCGCGGGACAGGGTACTACTACTACTACTACGAGCAGTACTTC
TRBJ1-2 | . | TRBV18 | . | CASSPKEGNYGYTF | TGTGCCAGCTCACCGAAAGAGGGTAACTATGGCTACACCTTC
TRBJ2-5 | . | TRBV6-5 | TRBD2 | CASSYSTRLAGVGPARETQYF | TGTGCCAGCAGTTACTCCACGAGACTAGCGGGAGTAGGGCCAGCAAGAGAGACCCAGTACTTC
TRBJ1-5 | . | TRBV24-1 | TRBD1 | CATSRGGPSNQPQHF | TGTGCCACCAGTCGAGGGGGCCCTAGCAATCAGCCCCAGCATTTT
TRBJ2-7 | once | TRBV4-1 | . | CASSQVGAGPYNEQYF | TGCGCCAGCAGCCAAGTCGGAGCAGGACCCTACAATGAGCAGTACTTC
TRBJ2-1 | . | TRBV7-9 | . | CASSLARDISYNEQFF | TGTGCCAGCAGCCTAGCCCGGGACATCTCCTACAATGAGCAGTTCTTC
TRBJ2-3 | . | TRBV20-1 | TRBD1 | CSGRGGQAYTDTQYF | TGCAGTGGGAGAGGGGGCCAAGCCTACACAGATACGCAGTATTTT
TRBJ2-1 | few | TRBV25-1 | TRBD1 | CASSRGGTGTQEQFF | TGTGCCAGCAGCCGGGGCGGGACAGGGACCCAAGAGCAGTTCTTC
TRBJ2-3 | few | TRBV12-3/TRBV12-4 | . | CASSWRRGPTDTQYF | TGTGCCAGCAGCTGGCGACGGGGCCCCACAGATACGCAGTATTTT
TRBJ1-1 | . | TRBV4-1 | . | CASSPGVRNTEAFF | TGCGCCAGCAGCCCAGGGGTCAGGAACACTGAAGCTTTCTTT
TRBJ2-5 | once | TRBV9 | TRBD2 | CASSGQTGTSGDEQYF | TGTGCCAGCAGCGGCCAAACCGGGACTAGTGGTGATGAGCAGTACTTC
TRBJ1-5 | . | TRBV20-1 | . | CSARDMAEQPQHF | TGCAGTGCTAGAGATATGGCTGAACAGCCCCAGCATTTT
TRBJ1-2 | few | TRBV12-3/TRBV12-4 | TRBD1 | CASSSGQGYYGYTF | TGTGCCAGCAGTTCAGGACAGGGGTACTATGGCTACACCTTC
TRBJ2-3 | few | TRBV9 | TRBD2 | CASSVGLAGNSDTQYF | TGTGCCAGCAGCGTAGGACTAGCGGGGAATTCAGATACGCAGTATTTT
TRBJ2-5 | . | TRBV10-3 | . | CAISDRKQETQYF | TGTGCCATCAGTGATCGTAAGCAAGAGACCCAGTACTTC
TRBJ1-2 | few | TRBV6-6 | TRBD1 | CASRLTGGNGYTF | TGTGCCAGCAGATTAACAGGGGGCAATGGCTACACCTTC
TRBJ2-1 | . | TRBV4-1 | . | CASSQPFARSGYNGQFF | TGCGCCAGCAGCCAACCCTTCGCTAGATCAGGTTACAATGGGCAGTTCTTC
TRBJ2-5 | . | TRBV4-2 | TRBD2 | CASSQGVAGEETQYF | TGTGCCAGCAGCCAAGGTGTAGCGGGAGAAGAGACCCAGTACTTC
TRBJ1-1 | . | TRBV20-1 | . | CSAADSLNTETFF | TGCAGTGCTGCGGACAGCTTGAACACTGAAACTTTCTTT